The clone carrying this T cell receptor beta chain came up many times. These data come from a study of blood T cells in healthy people across ages. A J-beta primer mix and a sample-barcoded 5' primer were used in a second PCR of about 7 to 11 cycles. Each cDNA was tagged by a template-switch adaptor containing 12 random nucleotides. TCRdb fed the 5' RACE reads into MiXCR, producing one record per CDR3 protein. The table has 350,000 to 450,000 distinct CDR3 sequences, about 52% seen once. The germline V gene encodes CDR1 SGDLS and CDR2 YYNGEE. The CDR3 consists of 16 residues. V gave up 7 bases and J gave up 0 bases, with 14 bases separating them.

This chain joins TRBV9 and TRBJ2-6; no clear D gene. The sequence was obtained from a man aged 60 to 69 in good health. Sequencing input: blood. The CDR3 DNA sequence: TGTGCCAGCGTCCGTGGGGTCGGCTCTGGGGCCAACGTCCTGACTTTC. Amino acids: CASVRGVGSGANVLTF.